Listed below are T cell receptor beta chains from one sample, sequenced in a study of graft-versus-host responses after intestinal transplantation. Some clones are missing from TCRdb's copy, which holds only in-frame ones; the method was immunoSEQ multiplex PCR. Among approximately 85,000 clones listed, approximately 90% were seen once. For these TCRs, the target antigens are not known. The source material was unstimulated CD8+ T cells sorted from spleen or lymph node cells, sampled before transplant. The receptors were sampled from a human donor who was the organ donor for an intestinal transplant. CDR3s include the opening cysteine and the closing phenylalanine or tryptophan. The D gene is left open where the match is weak. Clone size, where shown, is once, few, many, or a class for clones that have expanded.

>TRBV29-1|NA|TRBJ2-3|NA
TGCAGCGTTGATCTGGGAGTTGAGACAGATACGCAGTATTTT
CSVDLGVETDTQYF
>TRBV6-5|NA|TRBJ2-7|NA
TGTGCCAGCCGGAGTCCATCGTCCCCCTACTACGAGCAGTACTTC
CASRSPSSPYYEQYF
>TRBV2|NA|TRBJ2-5|NA
TGTGCCAGCGTGGGGAAGCGTCGGGAGACCCAGTACTTC
CASVGKRRETQYF
>TRBV11-3|NA|TRBJ2-7|NA
TGTGCCAGCAGCTCAATTAGCGAGTACTACGAGCAGTACTTC
CASSSISEYYEQYF
>TRBV5-4|NA|TRBJ2-1|TRBD2
TGTGCCAGCAGCTCCGGGACTAGCGGGAGCGATGAGCAGTTCTTC
CASSSGTSGSDEQFF
>TRBV5-4|NA|TRBJ1-2|NA
TGTGCCAGCAGCTTGTATCAGGGGCACGCTCTCTTC
CASSLYQGHALF
>TRBV4-1|NA|TRBJ1-1|NA
TGCGCCAGCAGCCAAGATCTTTCGTGGAGAAACACTGAAGCTTTCTTT
CASSQDLSWRNTEAFF
>TRBV19|NA|TRBJ1-2|NA
TGTGCCAGTAGTATCGGGGAGTTCAAGGTTTATGGCTACACCTTC
CASSIGEFKVYGYTF
>TRBV13|NA|TRBJ2-7|NA
TGTGCCAGCAGCTTTTCCGCTCAGGACGAGCAGTACTTC
CASSFSAQDEQYF
>TRBV6-5|NA|TRBJ2-5|TRBD2
TGTGCCAGCAGTTACTGGGCTAGCGGGGTGGAAGAGACCCAGTACTTC
CASSYWASGVEETQYF
>TRBV7-2|NA|TRBJ1-4|NA
TGTGCCAGCAGCCGACGACCTCTAAGTAGTGAAAAACTGTTTTTT
CASSRRPLSSEKLFF
>TRBV7-9|NA|TRBJ2-7|NA
TGTGCCAGCAGCTCTACAGGCGGCTACGAGCAGTACTTC
CASSSTGGYEQYF
>TRBV7-9|once|TRBJ2-7|NA
TGTGCCAGCAGCTTATCATCCTACGAGCAGTACTTC
CASSLSSYEQYF
>TRBV7-9|NA|TRBJ2-7|NA
TGTGCCAGCAGCTACCAGGGTTACGAGCAGTACTTC
CASSYQGYEQYF
>TRBV28|NA|TRBJ2-1|NA
TGTGCCAGCAGACGTACAGGGTATGAGCAGTTCTTC
CASRRTGYEQFF
>TRBV19|NA|TRBJ2-3|TRBD2
TGTGCCAGTGACGGGACTAGCGGGAGTTACACGCAGTATTTT
CASDGTSGSYTQYF
>TRBV7-9|NA|TRBJ1-1|TRBD1
TGTGCCAGCAGCCCGCTGGACAGGGGAGGCACTGAAGCTTTCTTT
CASSPLDRGGTEAFF
>TRBV5-1|NA|TRBJ2-7|TRBD2
TGCGCCAGCAGCCTGGACGGACTAGCTCTGGCCGAGCAGTACTTC
CASSLDGLALAEQYF
>TRBV6-5|NA|TRBJ1-2|TRBD1
TGTGCCAGCAAGAAGAGTTTGACAGGGGGCTATGGCTACACCTTC
CASKKSLTGGYGYTF
>TRBV15|NA|TRBJ2-3|NA
TGTGCCACCAGCAGATCTTCCACAGATACGCAGTATTTT
CATSRSSTDTQYF
>TRBV5-6|NA|TRBJ2-1|TRBD2
TGTGCCAGCAGCCTAGGAGCGGGGGCCAAGGAGCAGTTCTTC
CASSLGAGAKEQFF
>TRBV7-9|once|TRBJ2-6|NA
TGTGCCAGCAGTTACACGGGGGCGGGGTCTGGGGCCAACGTCCTGACTTTC
CASSYTGAGSGANVLTF
>TRBV27|NA|TRBJ2-2|NA
TGTGCCAGCTCTCCGACAGAGAGTGCGAACACCGGGGAGCTGTTTTTT
CASSPTESANTGELFF
>TRBV4-1|NA|TRBJ2-1|NA
TGCGCCAGCAGCCAAGTTACAGGGTTCTACAATGAGCAGTTCTTC
CASSQVTGFYNEQFF
>TRBV7-6|NA|TRBJ2-3|TRBD1
TGTGCCAGCAGCCCACACGGGACAGGGGCAGATACGCAGTATTTT
CASSPHGTGADTQYF
>TRBV5-1|NA|TRBJ2-3|TRBD1
TGCGCCAGCAGCGGGGGACGGCAGGGGGCCCCCACAGATACGCAGTATTTT
CASSGGRQGAPTDTQYF
>TRBV27|NA|TRBJ2-7|TRBD2
TGTGCCAGCAGTCCGGGACTAGTAGCCTACGAGCAGTACTTC
CASSPGLVAYEQYF
>TRBV6-1|NA|TRBJ1-1|NA
TGTGCCAGCAGTGACAGACAGGAACTAAACACTGAAGCTTTCTTT
CASSDRQELNTEAFF
>TRBV12-5|NA|TRBJ1-1|NA
TGTGCTAGTGGTTTTAGCGTAAGGGACACTGAAGCTTTCTTT
CASGFSVRDTEAFF
>TRBV11-2|NA|TRBJ1-1|NA
TGTGCCAGCAGTTTTCTCCAGATAGGGAACACTGAAGCTTTCTTT
CASSFLQIGNTEAFF
>TRBV6-5|NA|TRBJ1-3|NA
TGTGCCAGCAGTTACGTGATGGCGGACGGAAACACCATATATTTT
CASSYVMADGNTIYF
>TRBV5-5|once|TRBJ1-1|NA
TGTGCCAGCGGAAGGACAGTTGGGACTGAAGCTTTCTTT
CASGRTVGTEAFF